The 14 T cell receptor beta chains listed next were all sequenced from one sample in a study of shared clonotypes between healthy human individuals. TCRdb keeps only in-frame clones here, not all; method: immunoSEQ multiplex PCR. This sample has about 2 million clones; roughly 95% occur once, and the top ten carry about 0.13%. Material: naive CD4+ T cells sorted from blood. As for subset: CD45RA+ positively selected. The receptors originated from a man aged 18 to 29 in good health.

This rearrangement joins TRBV9 to TRBJ1-1; 8 bases match TRBD1. Germline CDR1 is SGDLS and CDR2 is YYNGEE. This CDR3 is built from 15 residues. Germline trimming cut 0 bases from V and 4 bases from J; bases unmatched to any gene: 5. The DNA for the CDR3 is TGTGCCAGCAGCGTAGGAGCACAGGGGGGCACTGAAGCTTTCTTT. The encoded protein is CASSVGAQGGTEAFF.

The V gene is TRBV5-4, the J gene TRBJ2-7; a weak D match, TRBD2 (6 bases). The V end lost 4 bases, the J end lost 7 bases, and 15 bases lay between the germline ends. In germline, CDR1 is SGHNT, CDR2 YYREEE (reference sequence). The length of the CDR3 is 13 residues. The CDR3: CASSPYARGEQYF. The DNA of the CDR3 is TGTGCCAGCAGCCCCTACGCCCGGGGGGAGCAGTACTTC.

V and J are TRBV6-5 and TRBJ2-7; TRBD2 aligns across 7 bases. The V gene's germline CDR1 is MNHEY and CDR2 SVGAGI. This CDR3 has 14 residues. V shed 2 bases, J shed 4 bases, and the junction held 5 bases outside the gene matches. The CDR3 nucleotides are TGTGCCAGCAGTTACCGTGGCGGGGGTTACGAGCAGTACTTC. Its translation is CASSYRGGGYEQYF.

V gene TRBV27 combines with J gene TRBJ1-5; perhaps TRBD1 as D (6 bases). The germline gives CDR1 MNHEY, CDR2 SMNVEV (reference sequence). This CDR3 region has 14 residues. Between the trimmed V and J ends, which lost 4 bases and 7 bases, there was a span of 14 bases. The CDR3: CASSSQGTTQPQHF. DNA of the CDR3: TGTGCCAGCAGTTCCCAGGGGACCACGCAGCCCCAGCATTTT.

The rearrangement links TRBV4-3 to TRBJ2-6, with TRBD2 identical over 8 bases. From germline, CDR1 is LGHNA and CDR2 YSLEER. This CDR3 region has 17 residues. Unmatched junction bases numbered 11, after V lost 5 bases and J lost 5 bases. The CDR3 sequence is CASSYSGTSSWANVLTF. In nucleotides, the CDR3 is TGCGCCAGCAGCTATAGCGGGACAAGCTCGTGGGCCAACGTCCTGACTTTC.

The V call is TRBV5-4, the J call TRBJ2-3, with a tentative D call TRBD2 (6 bases). The CDR3 spans 16 residues. Germline CDR1 is SGHNT and CDR2 is YYREEE (reference sequence). V shed 7 bases and J shed 2 bases, with 20 bases lying between them. The CDR3 coding sequence is TGTGCCAGCCCCGAACCGGGAGCGAGTTTCACAGATACGCAGTATTTT. Its translation is CASPEPGASFTDTQYF.

This chain uses TRBV5-1 with TRBJ2-7; 11 nucleotides line up with TRBD1. Germline V CDR1 and CDR2: SGHRS, YFSETQ. The CDR3 sequence is 19 residues long. V shed 3 bases, J shed 1 base, and the junction held 15 bases outside the gene matches. The CDR3 reads CASSYRTGGEGVYSYEQYF. As DNA, the CDR3 is TGCGCCAGCAGCTACCGGACAGGGGGCGAGGGGGTATATTCCTACGAGCAGTACTTC. The entire variable domain, with the rest obtained from reference TRBV5-1 and TRBJ2-7, is as follows: KAGVTQTPRYLIKTRGQQVTLSCSPISGHRSVSWYQQTPGQGLQFLFEYFSETQRNKGNFPGRFSGRQFSNSRSEMNVSTLELGDSALYLCASSYRTGGEGVYSYEQYFGPGTRLTVT.

V is TRBV18 and J is TRBJ2-1, with D possibly TRBD1 on 6 matching bases. Trimming removed 2 bases from V and 16 bases from J, with 18 bases in between. The germline V gene encodes CDR1 KGHSH and CDR2 LQKENI. The CDR3 is made up of 13 amino acids. The CDR3 nucleotides read TGTGCCAGCTCACCAAGTACTACCCGGGACAATTTCTTC. This encodes CASSPSTTRDNFF.

V and J are TRBV10-3 and TRBJ1-4; maybe TRBD1 (5 bases). Trimming left V 5 bases short and J 3 bases short, with 13 bases between. Germline CDR1 is ENHRY and CDR2 is SYGVKD. This CDR3 spans 15 amino acids. The CDR3 region is CAISLAQGSNEKLFF. CDR3 bases: TGTGCCATCAGTTTGGCCCAGGGCTCTAATGAAAAACTGTTTTTT.

In its sample, this clone was seen once. V gene TRBV11-2 combines with J gene TRBJ1-6; 10 bases are a match to TRBD1. V was pared by 5 bases and J by 7 bases, with 5 bases of the junction left unmatched. CDR3 length: 15 residues. Germline V gene sequence: CDR1 SGHAT, CDR2 FQNNGV. The CDR3 reads CASSDRGRFNSPLHF. CDR3 coding DNA: TGTGCCAGCAGCGACAGGGGGCGCTTCAATTCACCCCTCCACTTT.

The rearrangement uses TRBV29-1 and TRBJ1-5, with D maybe TRBD1 (6 bases). This CDR3 is 14 amino acids long. Trimming removed 6 bases from V and 1 base from J, with 13 bases in between. Germline V gene lookup returns CDR1 SQVTM and CDR2 ANQGSEA. The CDR3 DNA is TGCAGCGTGAGGGGGGAGAGCAGCAATCAGCCCCAGCATTTT. Translated, it gives CSVRGESSNQPQHF.

In this sample, this clone turned up once. The chain couples TRBV7-9 to TRBJ2-3, with 8 bases fitting TRBD2. Losses at the gene ends were 5 bases for V and 6 bases for J; bases not matched to a gene: 13. Per the germline V gene, CDR1 is SEHNR and CDR2 is FQNEAQ (reference sequence). There are 16 residues in the CDR3. This CDR3 is CASSPEGGGYGDTQYF. Here the CDR3 DNA reads TGTGCCAGCAGCCCGGAGGGCGGGGGGTATGGGGATACGCAGTATTTT.

J is TRBJ2-1 and V is TRBV7-9; 10 bases align to TRBD2. Trimming at V came to 4 bases and at J to 6 bases, leaving 6 bases not matched to a gene. This CDR3 is built from 15 residues. Germline CDR1 and CDR2: SEHNR and FQNEAQ (reference sequence). This chain's CDR3 is CASSYGLAESNEQFF. The CDR3 coding sequence is TGTGCCAGCAGCTACGGACTAGCGGAGTCCAATGAGCAGTTCTTC.

The chain employs TRBV2 and TRBJ1-1, with D possibly matching TRBD1 (6 bases). V was cut by 4 bases and J by 4 bases, with 13 bases left in between. This CDR3 contains 14 residues. Germline-derived CDR1 and CDR2 are SNHLY and FYNNEI. CDR3 coding DNA: TGTGCCAGCAGTGTACAGGGAATGGGCACTGAAGCTTTCTTT. Translating gives CASSVQGMGTEAFF.